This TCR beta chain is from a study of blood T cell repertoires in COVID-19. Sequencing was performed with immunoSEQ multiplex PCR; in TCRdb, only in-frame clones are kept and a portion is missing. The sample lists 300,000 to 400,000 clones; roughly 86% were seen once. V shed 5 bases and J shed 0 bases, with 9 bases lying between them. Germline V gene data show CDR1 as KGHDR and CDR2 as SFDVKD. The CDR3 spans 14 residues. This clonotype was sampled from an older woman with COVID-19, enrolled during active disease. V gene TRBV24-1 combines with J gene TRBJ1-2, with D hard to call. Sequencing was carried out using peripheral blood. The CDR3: CATSGNKANYGYTF. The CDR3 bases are TGTGCCACCAGTGGTAACAAAGCTAACTATGGCTACACCTTC.